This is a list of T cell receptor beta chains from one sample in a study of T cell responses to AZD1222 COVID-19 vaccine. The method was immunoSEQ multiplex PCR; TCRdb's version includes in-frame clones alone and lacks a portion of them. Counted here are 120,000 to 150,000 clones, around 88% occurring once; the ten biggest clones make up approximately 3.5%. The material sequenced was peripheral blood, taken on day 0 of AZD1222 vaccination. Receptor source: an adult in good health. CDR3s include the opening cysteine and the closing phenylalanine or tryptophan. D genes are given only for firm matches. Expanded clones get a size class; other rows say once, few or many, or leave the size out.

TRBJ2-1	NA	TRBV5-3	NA	CARSPEGRDLSYNEQFF	TGTGCCAGAAGCCCCGAGGGGCGGGACCTCTCCTACAATGAGCAGTTCTTC
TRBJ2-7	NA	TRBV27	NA	CASRRAAAYEQYF	TGTGCCAGCAGAAGGGCGGCAGCCTACGAGCAGTACTTC
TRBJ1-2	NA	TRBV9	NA	CASSVVAGTPYGYTF	TGTGCCAGCAGCGTAGTTGCCGGGACACCCTATGGCTACACCTTC
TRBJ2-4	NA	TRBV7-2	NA	CASSLSPGVNIQYF	TGTGCCAGCAGCTTATCCCCCGGGGTAAACATTCAGTACTTC
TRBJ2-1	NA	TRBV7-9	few	CASSLAGEYNEQFF	TGTGCCAGCAGCTTAGCAGGGGAGTACAATGAGCAGTTCTTC
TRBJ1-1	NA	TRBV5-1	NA	CASSEASSTEAFF	TGCGCCAGCAGTGAGGCCAGCAGCACTGAAGCTTTCTTT
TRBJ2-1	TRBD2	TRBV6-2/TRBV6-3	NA	CASSSRTSYQYNEQFF	TGTGCCAGCAGTTCCCGGACTAGCTATCAATACAATGAGCAGTTCTTC
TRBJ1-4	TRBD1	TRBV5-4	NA	CASSVGQGAFEKLFF	TGTGCCAGCAGCGTGGGACAGGGGGCGTTTGAAAAACTGTTTTTT
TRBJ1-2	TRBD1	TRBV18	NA	CASSPQGAQTNYGYTF	TGTGCCAGCTCACCACAGGGGGCACAAACTAACTATGGCTACACCTTC
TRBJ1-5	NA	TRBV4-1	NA	CASSQDSRNQPQHF	TGCGCCAGCAGCCAAGATTCCCGAAATCAGCCCCAGCATTTT
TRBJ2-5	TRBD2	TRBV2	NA	CASSETPGLAGDKETQYF	TGTGCCAGCAGCGAAACCCCGGGACTAGCGGGAGACAAAGAGACCCAGTACTTC
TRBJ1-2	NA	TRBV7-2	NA	CASSPTSGNYGYTF	TGTGCCAGCAGCCCTACCTCAGGGAACTATGGCTACACCTTC
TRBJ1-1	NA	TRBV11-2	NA	CASSRVPMNTEAFF	TGTGCCAGCAGCCGCGTCCCAATGAACACTGAAGCTTTCTTT
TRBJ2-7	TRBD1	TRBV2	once	CASSTFQWTGSSYEQYF	TGTGCCAGCAGTACCTTTCAGTGGACAGGAAGCTCCTACGAGCAGTACTTC
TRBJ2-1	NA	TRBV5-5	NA	CASSFRRRSYNEQFF	TGTGCCAGCAGCTTCCGGCGGAGATCCTACAATGAGCAGTTCTTC
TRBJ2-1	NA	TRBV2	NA	CASSDRDRQFF	TGTGCCAGCAGTGACCGGGATAGGCAGTTCTTC
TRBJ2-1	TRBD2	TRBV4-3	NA	CASSPGLAEHNEQFF	TGCGCCAGCAGCCCGGGACTAGCGGAGCACAATGAGCAGTTCTTC
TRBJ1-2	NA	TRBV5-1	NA	CASTVQTNYGYTF	TGCGCCAGCACCGTTCAGACTAACTATGGCTACACCTTC
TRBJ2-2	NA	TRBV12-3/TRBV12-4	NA	CASSLGPTGELFF	TGTGCCAGCAGTCTAGGGCCCACCGGGGAGCTGTTTTTT
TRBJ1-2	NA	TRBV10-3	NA	CAISDSLNNYGYTF	TGTGCCATCAGTGACAGTCTCAATAACTATGGCTACACCTTC
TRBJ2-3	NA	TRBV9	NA	CASSVGDGTQYF	TGTGCCAGCAGCGTTGGGGACGGTACGCAGTATTTT